This T cell receptor (beta chain) comes out of a study of Graves' ophthalmopathy and Graves' hyperthyroidism. Regarding this clonotype: Its target is not known.

The V segment lost 0 bases and the J segment 1 base; nucleotides outside the gene matches: 7. From germline, CDR1 is SQVTM and CDR2 ANQGSEA. The CDR3 sequence is 17 residues long. Study-level findings and limits: It was with 70.59% sensitivity and around 72% specificity that the model predicted ophthalmopathy progression. Blood shared most expanded thyroid clonotypes above 0.001 frequency.

RNA transcripts were the template, and TCR beta CDR3 regions were amplified from them. The first round was an RT-PCR with HTBI primers, and the second round was a multiplex PCR. TCRdb re-analysed the multiplex PCR reads in MiXCR, keeping a single row per CDR3 protein. The sample lists 300,000 to 400,000 distinct CDR3 sequences, about a sixth occurring once. This clonotype was obtained from an adult woman with stable Graves' hyperthyroidism. The sample was peripheral blood. This chain links TRBV29-1 with TRBJ2-5, with TRBD2 identical over 11 bases. CDR3 nucleotide sequence: TGCAGCGTTGAAGATCCGCTAGCGGGAGGTCCCCAAGAGACCCAGTACTTC. This codes for CSVEDPLAGGPQETQYF.